This T cell receptor (beta chain) was sequenced for a study of T cell clonality in common variable immunodeficiency. Study-wide points: Common variable immunodeficiency TCR beta sequences reportedly had fewer deletions and N-nucleotide insertions. Compared with healthy controls, CVID subjects showed increased TCRbeta clonality, mostly in about a third. What drives increased CVID clonality needs T cell subpopulation sequencing.

For at least one year, all CVID subjects received replacement immunoglobulin. CVID and control samples used equivalent genomic DNA input. Profiled with immunoSEQ multiplex PCR; TCRdb holds only in-frame clones, not every one. The table lists some 16,000 clones. A note on this clone: Its antigen is currently unknown.

Sequencing was done on a sample of peripheral blood mononuclear cells. This sequence originates from a human donor with common variable immunodeficiency.

This CDR3 is CASRTTGDGSPLHF. The sequenced part of the CDR3 DNA is TGTGCCAGTAGGACTACAGGGGACGGCTCACCC. The V and J genes are TRBV19 and TRBJ1-6; TRBD1 aligns across 7 bases. The read falls 3 residues short of the CDR3 end, and the missing part is taken from the germline J gene. CDR1 and CDR2 (germline): LNHDA, SQIVND (reference sequence). Losses at the gene ends were 6 bases for V and 10 bases for J; bases not matched to a gene: 9. The length of the CDR3 is 14 residues.